This TCR beta chain stems from a study of early T cells in non-severe SARS-CoV-2 infection. The ends were cut back, 5 bases at V and 7 bases at J, with 8 bases in the middle. The CDR3 sequence is 11 residues long. TCRdb recomputed calls from the 5' RACE reads with MiXCR, one row per CDR3 protein. The table has 100,000 or so distinct CDR3 sequences, around 13% seen once. The rearrangement joins TRBV12-3 or TRBV12-4 to TRBJ1-1; D is uncertain. The sample comprised whole blood. This receptor was taken from an adult who was a healthcare worker with PCR-confirmed SARS-CoV-2 infection or an uninfected control (not recorded which). The CDR3 DNA reads as TGTGCCAGCAGTCGGGCGCTTGAAGCTTTCTTT. The encoded protein is CASSRALEAFF.